This T cell receptor beta chain was identified during a study of Ad26.COV2.S vaccination and SARS-CoV-2 variants. Study details: Donor joined the COV1001 Ad26.COV2.S trial arm. In the study, Ad26.COV2.S was injected intramuscularly once, or twice 56 days apart. The study's findings and limits: A substantial breadth of spike-specific CD8+ and CD4+ T cell responses after vaccination has been reported.

Remarks on this clone: What it recognizes is unknown. Mismatch with germline at one junction end may stem from a read error.

Treatment indicated: about 20 received Ad26.COV2.S at low or high dose, single or two shots; five or six received placebo; per-sample allocation not given. Each sample was drawn 63 days after the first injection (of vaccine or placebo). Built on an Ad26 vector, the vaccine expressed Wuhan-strain SARS-CoV-2 spike. Germline CDR1 reads SGDLS; CDR2 reads YYNGEE. The CDR3 runs 15 residues. Sequenced by immunoSEQ multiplex PCR; TCRdb stores in-frame clones only, minus some. This table has fewer than 400,000 clones, approximately 90% appearing once. The sequences come from peripheral blood, collected in a trial of Ad26.COV2.S vaccine versus placebo. The TCR sequence derives from a person between 18 and 65 years old who received the Ad26.COV2.S COVID-19 vaccine or a placebo. The chain joins TRBV9 to TRBJ2-2, with D perhaps TRBD2 (7 bases). CDR3 in DNA: TGTGCCAGCAGGTTAGGGAGGGGGAACACCGGGGAACTGTTTTTT. Translating it yields CASRLGRGNTGELFF.